A selection of T cell receptor beta chains follows, all from one sample in a study of blood T cell repertoires in COVID-19. The protocol was immunoSEQ multiplex PCR, while the TCRdb copy is restricted to in-frame clones and leaves out a portion. The repertoire holds around 190,000 clones, with about 81% as singletons. Sequenced sample: PBMCs or T cells enriched from blood (not recorded which). The source of these receptors is a man aged 35-49 years who had recovered from COVID-19. CDR3s include the opening cysteine and the closing phenylalanine or tryptophan. Not all rows give a size; the values are once, few, many and, for expanded clones, a class.

-,TRBV5-6,CASSSPLGGSYSYEQYF
-,TRBV5-1,CASSYNRGTLVNTEAFF
-,TRBV14,CASSVTRGRTEAFF
-,TRBV11-2,CASSLGTGFREQYF
medium-sized,TRBV15,CATSPTGGAEQPQHF
few,TRBV5-4,CASSLSGTENIQYF
-,TRBV4-1,CASSQGTTREVVGELFF
-,TRBV4-2,CASSAGRGDYQETQYF
-,TRBV30,CAWSSPRGTYYGYTF
-,TRBV4-1,CASSQDFRGSSYNSPLHF
-,TRBV24-1,CATSDIGTRETQYF
-,TRBV12-3/TRBV12-4,CASSFRDTGELFF
-,TRBV5-1,CASSLAGAPYNEQFF
-,TRBV5-1,CASSLEGTTNTGELFF